This T cell receptor beta chain was identified in a study of cytomegalovirus exposure and HLA in healthy donors. Per the germline V gene, CDR1 is SGDLS and CDR2 is YYNGEE. This CDR3 comprises 17 residues. V dropped 8 bases and J dropped 1; count of bases not matched to a gene: 10. The PCR ran on 60 Vbeta and 13 Jbeta primers. Sequencing used immunoSEQ multiplex PCR; TCRdb keeps in-frame clones, though not all of them. The sample consists of some 67,000 clones, more than 70% of them appearing once. General study findings and limits: Across all donors, roughly uniform sequencing depth was an assumption of the presence/absence analyses. Analysis performed later found over 15,000 TCR beta sequences associated with HLA alleles at 0.05 false discovery rate. Segments of the TCR beta V type were, in most cases, productive about 90% or about 30% of the time in an earlier analysis.

Comments on this clone: The antigen is not known.

Source material: PBMCs. The sequence was obtained from a middle-aged man in good health and CMV-seronegative. The chain employs TRBV9 and TRBJ2-2, with 11 positions matching TRBD1. The CDR3 coding sequence is TGTGCCAGTCACACCGGGACAGGGGGGAAGAACACCGGGGAGCTGTTTTTT. Its protein product is CASHTGTGGKNTGELFF.